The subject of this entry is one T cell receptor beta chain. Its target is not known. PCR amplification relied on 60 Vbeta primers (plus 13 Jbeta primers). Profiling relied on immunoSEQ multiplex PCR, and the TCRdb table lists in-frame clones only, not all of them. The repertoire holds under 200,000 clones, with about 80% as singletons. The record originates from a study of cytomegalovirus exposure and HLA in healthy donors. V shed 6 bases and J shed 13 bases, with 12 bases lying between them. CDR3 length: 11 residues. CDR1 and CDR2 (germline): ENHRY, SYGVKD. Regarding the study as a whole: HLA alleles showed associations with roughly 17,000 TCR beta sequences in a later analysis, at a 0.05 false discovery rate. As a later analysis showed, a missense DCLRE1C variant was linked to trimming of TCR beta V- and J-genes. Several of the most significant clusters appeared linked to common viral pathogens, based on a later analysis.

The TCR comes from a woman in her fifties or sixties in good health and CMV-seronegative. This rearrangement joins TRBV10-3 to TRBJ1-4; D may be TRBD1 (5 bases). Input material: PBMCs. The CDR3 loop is CAIRDDQGLFF. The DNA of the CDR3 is TGTGCCATCAGGGATGACCAGGGACTGTTTTTT.